This TCR beta chain derives from a study of blood T cell repertoires in COVID-19 (TCRdb year 2020). Concerning the study at large: Samples from collaborators originated in the United States, Italy and Spain and spanned both the acute and convalescent phases of COVID-19. The prospective study material was composed of cDNA or gDNA derived from T cells, B-cell-depleted T cells, or PBMCs. The dataset comprised deeply sampled blood TCRbeta repertoires from subjects exposed to, actively infected with, or recovered from COVID-19. The repertoires were released in a freely available public database intended as a resource for research on the immune response to SARS-CoV-2. The samples were drawn from two sources: the first 160 participants of the ongoing ImmuneRACE study, and over 1,000 subjects contributed by 6 global collaborators. The sample metadata nearly always contained a de-identified subject ID, COVID-19 status, age in years and sex. Where available, HLA class I and class II types were taken from metadata supplied by the sample provider and were not determined by assay-based typing. Results and caveats for the whole study, not just this receptor: The amount of clinical and demographic metadata varied by source and participant and was provided uncurated.

In Seattle, one collaborating source enrolled patients while the infection was active and tracked those patients longitudinally over the course of disease. Collaborating institutions collected whole blood in K2EDTA tubes following their own protocols. For TCRbeta analysis, collaborator samples were shipped as frozen whole blood, as isolated PBMCs, or as DNA extracted from either sample type. A word on this clone: The antigen it binds to is not known. No much larger clone is present one base from it, and per-base qualities are unavailable.

The CDR3 covers 16 residues, taking in both the cysteine and the phenylalanine. Of the read, only the CDR3 DNA is kept; its 48 bases are in frame from base 1. V drops 4 bases and J drops 3 bases, leaving 16 bases in between. The germline V gene specifies MGHRA as CDR1 and YSYEKL as CDR2. TCRbeta CDR3 regions were amplified from genomic DNA by means of the immunoSEQ Assay, a bias-controlled multiplex PCR. Regarding the original processing steps: The number of nucleated cells in each sample was estimated from the amplification of reference gene primers within the assay. Sequence reads were collapsed and filtered to measure the absolute abundance of every unique TCRbeta CDR3 rearrangement. For each sample, productive Simpson clonality was calculated by taking the square root of Simpson's diversity index across productive rearrangements. In TCRdb, the immuneACCESS table is reduced to in-frame sequences with V and J assigned. These tables do not hold every clone; where another copy was compared, an unresolved V gene accounts for under half, and the others remain unexplained. From that table come the V and J calls and clone size; the DNA was used to work out D and trimming. In all, the sample holds about 300,000 clones, and about 91% of those were seen once. The ten largest clones take up 1.6% of the sample.

The TCR was taken from a woman aged 25 to 39 with COVID-19, enrolled during active disease. The chain is made from TRBV4-1 and TRBJ1-5; perhaps TRBD1 is the D gene, with 6 bases matching. Source material: peripheral blood. The CDR3 region has the sequence CASSRNLQGANQPQHF. In nucleotides, the sequence is TGCGCCAGCAGCCGCAACCTACAGGGCGCCAATCAGCCCCAGCATTTT.